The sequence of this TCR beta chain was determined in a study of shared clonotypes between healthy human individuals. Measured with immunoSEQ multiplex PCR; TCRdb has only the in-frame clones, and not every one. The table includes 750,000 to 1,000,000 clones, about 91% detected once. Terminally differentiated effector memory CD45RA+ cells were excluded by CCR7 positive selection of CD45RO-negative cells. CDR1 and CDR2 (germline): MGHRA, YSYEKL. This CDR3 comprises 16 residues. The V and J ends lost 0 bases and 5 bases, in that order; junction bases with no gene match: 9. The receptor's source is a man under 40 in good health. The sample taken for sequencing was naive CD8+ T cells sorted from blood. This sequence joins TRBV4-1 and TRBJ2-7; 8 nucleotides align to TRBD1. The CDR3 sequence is CASSQDGQGILDEQYF. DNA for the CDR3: TGCGCCAGCAGCCAAGACGGACAGGGAATACTTGACGAGCAGTACTTC.